These 20 T cell receptor beta chains originate from one sample sequenced in a study of blood T cell repertoires in COVID-19. Assay used: immunoSEQ multiplex PCR; TCRdb lists only in-frame clones, some missing. The sample consists of 200,000 to 250,000 clones, around 88% of them appearing once. The sample taken for sequencing was PBMCs or T cells enriched from blood (not recorded which). The origin of the receptors is a woman aged 25 to 39 who had recovered from COVID-19.

This chain links TRBV7-3 with TRBJ2-2; D is possibly TRBD1 (6 bases). Trimming removed 4 bases at V and 2 bases at J, with 11 bases between. CDR1 and CDR2 from the germline V gene are SGHTA and FQGTGA. The CDR3 has 15 residues. The CDR3 loop reads CASSYWTVNTGELFF. CDR3 DNA: TGTGCCAGCAGCTACTGGACAGTAAACACCGGGGAGCTGTTTTTT.

The CDR3, as DNA: TGTGCCAGCAGCTTAGCTAGCGGGACAGAGTATGGCTACACCTTC. Residues: CASSLASGTEYGYTF. The J gene is TRBJ1-2, the V gene TRBV11-1; 7 positions match TRBD1. This CDR3 has 15 amino acids. CDR1 and CDR2 from the germline V gene are SGHAT and FQDESV (reference sequence). Trimming cost V 0 bases and J 5 bases; bases outside gene matches: 6.

In its sample, this clone was seen a few times. The genes are TRBV13 and TRBJ2-4; D remains unclear. Germline V gene lookup returns CDR1 PRHDT and CDR2 FYEKMQ (reference sequence). The V end was cut by 1 base, the J end by 9 bases, with 7 bases between. This CDR3 region has 12 residues. The CDR3 region has the DNA TGTGCCAGCAGCTTAGATCACTCCATTCAGTACTTC. Translation gives CASSLDHSIQYF.

The V call is TRBV13, the J call TRBJ2-7; D may be TRBD1 (5 bases). Germline lookup yields CDR1 PRHDT and CDR2 FYEKMQ (reference sequence). Trimming removed 3 bases from V and 4 bases from J, with 13 bases in between. The CDR3 has 14 residues. The chain's CDR3 is CASSFWGDHYEQYF. DNA of the CDR3: TGTGCCAGCAGCTTCTGGGGCGACCATTACGAGCAGTACTTC. The variable domain in full, with the rest retrieved from reference TRBV13 and TRBJ2-7, is AAGVIQSPRHLIKEKRETATLKCYPIPRHDTVYWYQQGPGQDPQFLISFYEKMQSDKGSIPDRFSAQQFSDYHSELNMSSLELGDSALYFCASSFWGDHYEQYFGPGTRLTVT.

The chain uses TRBV28 and TRBJ1-1; TRBD1 matches 8 bases. Germline CDR1 is MDHEN and CDR2 is SYDVKM. V trimming: 6 bases; J trimming: 4 bases; junction bases outside the gene matches: 16. The CDR3 runs to 17 residues. This chain's CDR3 is CASRWTGPVLSGTEAFF. CDR3 bases: TGTGCCAGCAGGTGGACAGGGCCAGTGCTATCGGGCACTGAAGCTTTCTTT. Variable domain in full (rest from reference TRBV28 and TRBJ1-1): DVKVTQSSRYLVKRTGEKVFLECVQDMDHENMFWYRQDPGLGLRLIYFSYDVKMKEKGDIPEGYSVSREKKERFSLILESASTNQTSMYLCASRWTGPVLSGTEAFFGQGTRLTVV.

The gene calls are TRBV4-2 and TRBJ1-5; tentative D call: TRBD1 (5 bases). The CDR3 contains 15 residues. Germline values: CDR1 LGHNA, CDR2 YNFKEQ. V was clipped by 0 bases and J by 9 bases, with 15 bases between them. CDR3 DNA: TGTGCCAGCAGCCAAGACAGGGCACGGTTAAGGCCCCAGCATTTT. Its protein is CASSQDRARLRPQHF.

With regard to this clone: Other DNA sequences in the same sample also yield this CDR3. CDR3 sequence: CASRVSNTEAFF. CDR3 nucleotide sequence: TGTGCCAGTCGGGTATCGAACACTGAAGCTTTCTTT. The V gene is TRBV28, the J gene TRBJ1-1; D gene uncertain. The CDR3 contains 12 residues. CDR1 MDHEN and CDR2 SYDVKM come from the germline V gene. Trimming pared 9 bases from V and 1 base from J, leaving 9 bases between.

This rearrangement joins TRBV30 to TRBJ2-1, with 11 bases fitting TRBD1. Trimming cost V 0 bases and J 9 bases; bases outside gene matches: 4. The CDR3 covers 14 residues. Germline V gene data show CDR1 as GTSNPN and CDR2 as SVGIG (reference sequence). Here the CDR3 DNA reads TGTGCCTGGAGTGTATTAGGGACAGGGGGTGAGCAGTTCTTC. Its protein product is CAWSVLGTGGEQFF.

The chain has TRBV28 and TRBJ1-4, with 7 bases lining up with TRBD1. With V trimmed by 6 bases and J by 5 bases, 9 bases remained unmatched. The length of the CDR3 is 15 residues. Germline values: CDR1 MDHEN, CDR2 SYDVKM. The CDR3 DNA follows: TGTGCCAGCAGAGGCCGGGACAGAACAAATGAAAAACTGTTTTTT. Encoded protein: CASRGRDRTNEKLFF.

The V gene is TRBV12-3 or TRBV12-4, the J gene TRBJ2-3; 7 bases agree with TRBD1. The CDR3 is 13 amino acids. Trimming at V came to 8 bases and at J to 0 bases, leaving 2 bases not matched to a gene. CDR3 DNA sequence: TGTGCCAGCGGGGGACAGAGCACAGATACGCAGTATTTT. Its translation: CASGGQSTDTQYF.

The rearrangement uses TRBV18 and TRBJ2-2; D gene uncertain. The CDR3 has 14 residues. Germline V gene sequence: CDR1 KGHSH, CDR2 LQKENI. V shed 3 bases and J shed 3 bases, with 8 bases lying between them. The CDR3 DNA is TGTGCCAGCTCACCGCGGCCTTACACCGGGGAGCTGTTTTTT. It yields the protein CASSPRPYTGELFF.

The rearrangement links TRBV7-3 to TRBJ2-5; D gene uncertain. The germline CDR1 and CDR2 sequences are SGHTA and FQGTGA. This CDR3 region has 15 residues. The V and J ends lost 2 bases and 1 base respectively, with 11 bases between them. The CDR3 spells CASSLVSSPQETQYF. The CDR3 DNA sequence: TGTGCCAGCAGCTTAGTATCGTCCCCCCAAGAGACCCAGTACTTC.

The genes are TRBV7-9 and TRBJ1-1; D perhaps matches TRBD1 (5 bases). V was pared by 5 bases and J by 4 bases, with 17 bases between. CDR1 and CDR2 from the germline V gene are SEHNR and FQNEAQ (reference sequence). CDR3 length equals 15 residues. The CDR3 DNA is TGTGCCAGCAGCATACACCGAGGGGAGGCCACTGAAGCTTTCTTT. Residues: CASSIHRGEATEAFF. Looking up the rest from reference TRBV7-9 and TRBJ1-1 gives the full variable domain: DTGVSQNPRHKITKRGQNVTFRCDPISEHNRLYWYRQTLGQGPEFLTYFQNEAQLEKSRLLSDRFSAERPKGSFSTLEIQRTEQGDSAMYLCASSIHRGEATEAFFGQGTRLTVV.

This rearrangement joins TRBV13 to TRBJ2-7, with a tentative D call TRBD1 (8 bases). CDR1 and CDR2 from the germline V gene are PRHDT and FYEKMQ (reference sequence). Trimming stripped 5 bases from V and 1 base from J, with 15 bases between. This CDR3 has 15 residues. CDR3 sequence: CASSPTGGASYEQYF. The CDR3 DNA reads TGTGCCAGCAGCCCTACAGGGGGGGCATCCTACGAGCAGTACTTC.

The chain combines TRBV30 with TRBJ1-5, with D perhaps TRBD1 (5 bases). The germline V and J ends were trimmed by 2 bases and 6 bases, with 11 bases remaining between them. The CDR3 runs 13 residues. Per germline, CDR1 GTSNPN and CDR2 SVGIG (reference sequence). This CDR3 is CAWSPRVGQPQHF. The CDR3 DNA follows: TGTGCCTGGAGTCCCAGGGTGGGTCAGCCCCAGCATTTT.

This rearrangement joins TRBV3-1 (or the pseudogene TRBV3-2) to TRBJ2-3; TRBD2 agrees at 10 bases. From germline, CDR1 is LGHDT and CDR2 YNNKEL (reference sequence). V lost 6 bases, J lost 3 bases, and 9 bases stayed unmatched. This CDR3 is built from 16 residues. The CDR3 spells CASSPLAGALTDTQYF. The CDR3 DNA follows: TGTGCCAGCAGTCCTCTAGCGGGAGCTTTGACAGATACGCAGTATTTT.

The chain combines TRBV7-8 with TRBJ2-3; TRBD1 matches at 8 bases. The CDR3 has 16 residues. The J segment lost 4 bases and the V segment lost 5 bases, leaving 11 bases of the junction unmatched. Germline V lookup: CDR1 SGHVS, CDR2 FQNEAQ. The CDR3 region is CASSPTGQATPDTQYF. Written as DNA, the CDR3 is TGTGCCAGCAGCCCTACGGGACAGGCGACGCCAGATACGCAGTATTTT.

The chain is built from TRBV11-3 and TRBJ2-1; possibly TRBD1 for D (5 bases). The CDR3 is 16 amino acids. The V end lost 0 bases, the J end lost 8 bases, and 17 bases lay between the germline ends. The germline V gene has CDR1 SGHNT and CDR2 YENEEA. CDR3 bases: TGTGCCAGCAGCTTAGATGGGGCGATCCTCAGCGATGAGCAGTTCTTC. Its translation: CASSLDGAILSDEQFF. The entire variable domain, with the rest obtained from reference TRBV11-3 and TRBJ2-1, is as follows: EAGVVQSPRYKIIEKKQPVAFWCNPISGHNTLYWYLQNLGQGPELLIRYENEEAVDDSQLPKDRFSAERLKGVDSTLKIQPAELGDSAVYLCASSLDGAILSDEQFFGPGTRLTVL.

The chain has TRBV25-1 and TRBJ2-5; 10 bases are a match to TRBD1. The trim removed 1 base at V and 5 bases at J, leaving 4 bases unmatched. The CDR3 sequence is 15 residues long. Germline-derived CDR1 and CDR2 are MGHDK and SYGVNS. CDR3 loop: CASSEFKGQGETQYF. CDR3 coding DNA: TGTGCCAGCAGTGAATTTAAGGGACAGGGGGAGACCCAGTACTTC. Drawing the rest from reference TRBV25-1 and TRBJ2-5, the complete variable domain is EADIYQTPRYLVIGTGKKITLECSQTMGHDKMYWYQQDPGMELHLIHYSYGVNSTEKGDLSSESTVSRIRTEHFPLTLESARPSHTSQYLCASSEFKGQGETQYFGPGTRLLVL.

This clone has just a few counts. The rearrangement links TRBV2 to TRBJ2-1; 11 bases fit TRBD1. The V and J ends lost 10 bases and 8 bases, in that order; junction bases with no gene match: 10. CDR1 is SNHLY and CDR2 is FYNNEI in the germline V gene. The CDR3 spans 14 residues. The CDR3 region has the DNA TGTGCCATCTTAAGGGACAGGGGGGATGATGAGCAGTTCTTC. This sequence encodes CAILRDRGDDEQFF.